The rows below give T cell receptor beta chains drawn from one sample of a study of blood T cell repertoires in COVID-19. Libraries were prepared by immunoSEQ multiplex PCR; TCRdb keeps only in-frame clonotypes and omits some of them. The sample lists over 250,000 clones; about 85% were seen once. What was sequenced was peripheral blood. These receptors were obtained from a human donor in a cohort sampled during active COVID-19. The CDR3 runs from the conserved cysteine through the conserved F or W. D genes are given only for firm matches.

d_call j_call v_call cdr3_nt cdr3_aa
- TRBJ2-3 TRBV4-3 TGCGCCAGCAGCCAAGAGCCCCCGGGGGGCTTCGAAAGGGAAGATACGCAGTATTTT CASSQEPPGGFEREDTQYF
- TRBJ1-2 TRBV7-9 TGTGCCAGCAGCCACGGATGGGCAGCTAACTATGGCTACACCTTC CASSHGWAANYGYTF
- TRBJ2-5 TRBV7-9 TGTGCCAGCAGCTTAAGGGGGGGAGTCGTAGAGACCCAGTACTTC CASSLRGGVVETQYF
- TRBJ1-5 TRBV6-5 TGTGCCAGCAGTTACCTCAGTTATAGCAATCAGCCCCAGCATTTT CASSYLSYSNQPQHF
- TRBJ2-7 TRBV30 TGTGCCTGTACTGACAGGACCTCCTACGAGCAGTACTTC CACTDRTSYEQYF
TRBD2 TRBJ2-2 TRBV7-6 TGTGCCAGCAGCTTGGTACTAGCGGGAGTAGGCGGGGAGCTGTTTTTT CASSLVLAGVGGELFF
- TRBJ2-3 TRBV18 TGTGCCAGCTCACCTAGCGGCAGTCCCACAGATACGCAGTATTTT CASSPSGSPTDTQYF
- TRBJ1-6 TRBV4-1 TGCGCCAGCAGCCCCACGGAGAGCTCCTATAATTCACCCCTCCACTTT CASSPTESSYNSPLHF
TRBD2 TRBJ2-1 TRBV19 TGTGCCAGTAGTTCGGCTAGCGGGAGGAATAATTACTACAATGAGCAGTTCTTC CASSSASGRNNYYNEQFF
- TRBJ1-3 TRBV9 TGTGCCAGCAGCGTAGGGACAGCTGGAAACACCATATATTTT CASSVGTAGNTIYF
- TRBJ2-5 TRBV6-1 TGTGCCAGCGCCCCCACCGGCGGAGGTGAGACCCAGTACTTC CASAPTGGGETQYF
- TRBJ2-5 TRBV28 TGTGCCAGCAGTCGCTCAGGCGTTGGGACCCAGTACTTC CASSRSGVGTQYF
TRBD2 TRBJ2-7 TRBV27 TGTGCCGCCTATACTAGCGGGAGAAACGAGCAGTACTTC CAAYTSGRNEQYF
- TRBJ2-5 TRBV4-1 TGCGCCAGCAGCCAAGGATGGCTAGGGGGGACCCAGTACTTC CASSQGWLGGTQYF
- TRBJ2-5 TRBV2 TGTGTGAGTGGGGCGTGGGAGACCCAGTACTTC CVSGAWETQYF
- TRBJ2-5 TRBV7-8 TGTGCCAGCAGCTTTGATACAGAGCTGACTAAACAACGGTACCAAGAGACCCAGTACTTC CASSFDTELTKQRYQETQYF
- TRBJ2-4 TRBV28 TGTGCCAGCAGTCCCCCGGGAATCGCCAAAAACATTCAGTACTTC CASSPPGIAKNIQYF